In this sample, the clone carrying this T cell receptor (beta chain) turned up once. These data originate in a study of sequential checkpoint blockade in melanoma. Study-wide background: Both treatment sequences were followed by maintenance nivolumab.

Treatment: randomized to nivolumab then ipilimumab (arm A) or the reverse (arm B). From thawed PBMCs, live CD3+CD8+ cells negative for CD19 and CD56 were sorted. V was clipped by 0 bases and J by 0 bases, with 7 bases between them. Germline-derived CDR1 and CDR2 are SGHNT and YYREEE (reference sequence). The CDR3 loop spans 15 amino acids. TCRdb keeps only in-frame clones here, not all; method: immunoSEQ multiplex PCR. The table has about 3,600 clones, more than 55% seen once. The gene calls are TRBV5-4 and TRBJ2-1; no definite D call. The origin of this receptor is a human donor with melanoma. Sequencing was performed on CD8+ T cells sorted from blood (inferred from file names), taken from a patient given nivolumab and ipilimumab in sequence. DNA for the CDR3: TGTGCCAGCAGCTTGGGCGTGAGCTCCTACAATGAGCAGTTCTTC. This codes for CASSLGVSSYNEQFF. The full variable domain, completed using reference TRBV5-4 and TRBJ2-1, is ETGVTQSPTHLIKTRGQQVTLRCSSQSGHNTVSWYQQALGQGPQFIFQYYREEENGRGNFPPRFSGLQFPNYSSELNVNALELDDSALYLCASSLGVSSYNEQFFGPGTRLTVL.